These 17 T cell receptor beta chains were sequenced from one sample in a study of T cell responses to AZD1222 COVID-19 vaccine. Clones were read by immunoSEQ multiplex PCR, and TCRdb kept only the in-frame ones, dropping some. Altogether 70,000 to 95,000 clones are present, 80% to 90% being singletons, with the ten largest covering about 2.4%. Specimen: peripheral blood, collected 28 days after the second AZD1222 dose. These TCRs come from an adult who received the AZD1222 COVID-19 vaccine.

The chain employs TRBV9 and TRBJ1-2, with D unresolved. V dropped 0 bases and J dropped 3 bases, with 9 bases sitting between them. Germline V lookup: CDR1 SGDLS, CDR2 YYNGEE. The CDR3 spans 14 residues. The DNA for the CDR3 is TGTGCCAGCAGCGTAGAGGAGCGACACTATGGCTACACCTTC. As protein: CASSVEERHYGYTF.

The V call is TRBV9, the J call TRBJ1-4; D remains unclear. The V and J ends lost 0 bases and 7 bases respectively, with 13 bases between them. Germline loops: CDR1 SGDLS, CDR2 YYNGEE. The CDR3 spans 15 residues. CDR3 region: CASSVGTHSFEKLFF. In nucleotides, the CDR3 is TGTGCCAGCAGCGTAGGGACTCATAGCTTTGAAAAACTGTTTTTT.

The rearrangement links TRBV9 to TRBJ2-3; TRBD2 is a possible D gene (6 bases). The CDR3 runs to 17 residues. Trimming took off 1 base at V and 4 bases at J, with 19 bases between the two ends. Germline CDR1 and CDR2: SGDLS and YYNGEE. The CDR3 sequence: CASSVKYSGSFPDTQYF. The DNA for the CDR3 is TGTGCCAGCAGCGTAAAATATTCCGGGAGTTTCCCAGATACGCAGTATTTT.

This rearrangement joins TRBV11-2 to TRBJ2-3, with 7 nucleotides matching TRBD1. This CDR3 has 17 amino acids. V gave up 5 bases and J gave up 5 bases; unmatched junction bases: 16. Looked up from germline, CDR1 is SGHAT and CDR2 is FQNNGV. The CDR3 is CASSASTLTGTGDTQYF. CDR3 nucleotide sequence: TGTGCCAGCAGCGCCTCCACATTGACAGGGACGGGAGATACGCAGTATTTT.

This clone was counted a few times. V usage is TRBV5-1 and J usage is TRBJ2-2, with 8 bases fitting TRBD1. The CDR3 is 15 residues long. Germline V gene lookup returns CDR1 SGHRS and CDR2 YFSETQ. Trimming cost V 5 bases and J 1 base; bases outside gene matches: 4. The CDR3 loop is CASSQGAGNTGELFF. The CDR3 DNA reads as TGCGCCAGCAGTCAGGGGGCCGGGAACACCGGGGAGCTGTTTTTT.

The chain recombines TRBV12-5 with TRBJ1-1; 8 bases line up with TRBD1. Germline assignment: CDR1 LGHNT and CDR2 FRNRAP. The CDR3 has 21 residues. V gave up 6 bases and J gave up 6 bases; unmatched junction bases: 30. The CDR3 DNA reads TGTGCTAGTGGGACCACCCATGACAGGGGTATGGTGGTGCCATGGGGGGCTGAAGCTTTCTTT. This encodes CASGTTHDRGMVVPWGAEAFF.

This clone was seen once. Distinct nucleotide sequences in the sample also encode this CDR3. The V and J genes are TRBV5-1 and TRBJ1-1; the D gene is possibly TRBD1 (6 bases). The CDR3 covers 14 residues. Trimming shortened V by 0 bases and J by 4 bases, and 10 bases separated the two germline ends. Germline V CDR1 and CDR2: SGHRS, YFSETQ. The CDR3 region is CASSLDRVGTEAFF. CDR3 sequence (DNA): TGCGCCAGCAGCTTGGACAGGGTGGGCACTGAAGCTTTCTTT.

This clone came up once. The chain is built from TRBV6-5 and TRBJ2-1; the match to TRBD2 covers 10 bases. J was trimmed by 7 bases and V by 7 bases; bases with no gene match: 7. CDR1 and CDR2 from the germline V gene are MNHEY and SVGAGI. CDR3 size: 14 residues. CDR3 loop: CASTRSGGDNEQFF. DNA for the CDR3: TGTGCCAGCACCCGGAGCGGGGGGGATAATGAGCAGTTCTTC.

V gene TRBV5-4 combines with J gene TRBJ1-2, with D unclear. V was pared by 0 bases and J by 1 base, with 7 bases between. The germline V gene has CDR1 SGHNT and CDR2 YYREEE (reference sequence). This CDR3 has 14 residues. The CDR3 nucleotides are TGTGCCAGCAGCTTGGAGAGACTTAACTATGGCTACACCTTC. Amino acid sequence: CASSLERLNYGYTF.

This clone was observed once. The rearrangement links TRBV7-6 to TRBJ1-2, with D maybe TRBD1 (5 bases). The germline CDR1 and CDR2 sequences are SGHVS and FNYEAQ. Trimming removed 1 base from V and 5 bases from J, with 14 bases in between. CDR3 length: 15 residues. CDR3 sequence: CASSLEAQGFYGYTF. CDR3 sequence (DNA): TGTGCCAGCAGCTTAGAAGCTCAGGGTTTTTATGGCTACACCTTC. Full variable domain (remainder filled in from reference TRBV7-6 and TRBJ1-2): GAGVSQSPRYKVTKRGQDVALRCDPISGHVSLYWYRQALGQGPEFLTYFNYEAQQDKSGLPNDRFSAERPEGSISTLTIQRTEQRDSAMYRCASSLEAQGFYGYTFGSGTRLTVV.

The chain uses TRBV6-2 or TRBV6-3 and TRBJ1-5; D call uncertain. V was cut by 0 bases and J by 1 base, with 10 bases left in between. This CDR3 region has 16 residues. Germline V gene data show CDR1 as MNHEY and CDR2 as SVGEGT. CDR3 amino acids: CASSYSPGRSNQPQHF. The CDR3 bases are TGTGCCAGCAGTTACTCGCCAGGCAGGAGCAATCAGCCCCAGCATTTT.

V gene TRBV5-1 combines with J gene TRBJ2-3; 8 bases map to TRBD2. V trimming: 3 bases; J trimming: 1 base; junction bases outside the gene matches: 1. Germline lookup yields CDR1 SGHRS and CDR2 YFSETQ. The CDR3 is 14 amino acids. This chain's CDR3 is CASSSGGGTDTQYF. The CDR3 coding sequence is TGCGCCAGCAGCTCCGGGGGGGGCACAGATACGCAGTATTTT.

In its sample, this clone was seen once. The chain couples TRBV6-5 to TRBJ1-3; no clear D. Germline V gene lookup returns CDR1 MNHEY and CDR2 SVGAGI. The V end lost 0 bases, the J end lost 8 bases, and 14 bases lay between the germline ends. The CDR3 extends over 15 amino acids. For the CDR3, the DNA is TGTGCCAGCAGTTACTCGGCCGCGGAGGTGGACACCATATATTTT. It encodes CASSYSAAEVDTIYF.

The chain carries TRBV20-1 and TRBJ2-1, with 8 bases aligning to TRBD2. V lost 3 bases and J lost 4; bases outside the gene matches: 2. CDR3 size: 13 residues. Germline V gene data show CDR1 as DFQATT and CDR2 as SNEGSKA (reference sequence). Here the CDR3 reads CSASLAGYNEQFF. CDR3 nucleotide sequence: TGCAGTGCTAGTCTAGCGGGTTACAATGAGCAGTTCTTC.

V and J are TRBV12-3 or TRBV12-4 and TRBJ2-7, with 7 bases fitting TRBD1. CDR3 length: 13 amino acids. V lost 6 bases to trimming and J lost 2 bases; unmatched junction nucleotides: 4. CDR3 region: CASSPGTAYEQYF. The DNA for the CDR3 is TGTGCCAGCAGCCCCGGGACAGCCTACGAGCAGTACTTC.

The chain is built from TRBV11-2 and TRBJ2-4; D is perhaps TRBD1 or TRBD2 (5 bases each). Germline CDR1 is SGHAT and CDR2 is FQNNGV. The CDR3 totals 20 residues. Trimming removed 0 bases from V and 2 bases from J, with 23 bases in between. In DNA, the CDR3 is TGTGCCAGCAGCTTAGAGTTTTTTCGGGGCAGCTCTATGACCAAAAACATTCAGTACTTC. This gives the protein CASSLEFFRGSSMTKNIQYF.

The chain combines TRBV5-6 with TRBJ2-5, with TRBD2 matching over 7 bases. The CDR3 loop spans 15 amino acids. Germline loops: CDR1 SGHDT, CDR2 YYEEEE. With 8 bases clipped from V and 2 bases from J, the junction kept 12 bases outside the gene matches. In nucleotides, the CDR3 is TGTGCCAGTCAAAAAACGGGGGGACGGCAAGAGACCCAGTACTTC. Protein: CASQKTGGRQETQYF.